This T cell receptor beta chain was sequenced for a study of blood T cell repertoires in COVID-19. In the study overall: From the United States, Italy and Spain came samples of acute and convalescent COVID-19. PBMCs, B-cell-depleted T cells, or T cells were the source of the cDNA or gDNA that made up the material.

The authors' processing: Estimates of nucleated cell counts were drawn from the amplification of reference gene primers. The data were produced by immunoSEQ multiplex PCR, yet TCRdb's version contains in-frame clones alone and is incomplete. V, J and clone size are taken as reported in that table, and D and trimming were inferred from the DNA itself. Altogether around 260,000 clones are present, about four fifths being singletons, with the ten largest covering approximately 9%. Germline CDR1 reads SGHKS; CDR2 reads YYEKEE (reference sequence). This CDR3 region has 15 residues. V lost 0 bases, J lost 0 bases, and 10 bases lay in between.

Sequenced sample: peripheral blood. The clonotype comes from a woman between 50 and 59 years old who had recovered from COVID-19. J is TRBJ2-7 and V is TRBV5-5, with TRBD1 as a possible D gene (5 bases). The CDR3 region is CASSLEADTSYEQYF. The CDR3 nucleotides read TGTGCCAGCAGCTTGGAGGCGGACACCTCCTACGAGCAGTACTTC.